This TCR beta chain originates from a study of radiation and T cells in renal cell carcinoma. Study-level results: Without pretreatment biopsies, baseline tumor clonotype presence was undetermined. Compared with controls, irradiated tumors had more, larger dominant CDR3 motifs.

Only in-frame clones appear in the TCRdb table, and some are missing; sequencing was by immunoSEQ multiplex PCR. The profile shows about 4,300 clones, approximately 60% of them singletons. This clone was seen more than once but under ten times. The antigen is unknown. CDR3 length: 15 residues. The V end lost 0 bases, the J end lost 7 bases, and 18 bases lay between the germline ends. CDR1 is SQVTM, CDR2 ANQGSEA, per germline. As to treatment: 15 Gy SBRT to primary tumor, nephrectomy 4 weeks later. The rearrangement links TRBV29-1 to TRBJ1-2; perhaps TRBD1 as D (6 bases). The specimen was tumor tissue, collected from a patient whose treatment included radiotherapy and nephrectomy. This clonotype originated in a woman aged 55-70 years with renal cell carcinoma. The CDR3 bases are TGCAGCGTTGAAGAAAACCTGACAGGTCTCCCTGGCTACACCTTC. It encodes CSVEENLTGLPGYTF.